Listed below are T cell receptor beta chains from one sample, sequenced in a study of blood T cell repertoires in COVID-19. Clones were read by immunoSEQ multiplex PCR, and TCRdb kept only the in-frame ones, dropping some. The profile shows about 270,000 clones, more than 75% of them singletons. The sequenced material came from PBMCs or T cells enriched from blood (not recorded which). All receptors derive from a young woman who had recovered from COVID-19. Both conserved end residues are part of each CDR3. Fields, in order: clone size, J gene, D gene, V gene, CDR3 length, CDR3 protein, CDR3 DNA. A D gene is named only where the DNA matches it firmly. Expanded clones are given a class, and other clones once, few, many or no size at all.

-,TRBJ2-1,-,TRBV5-1,16,CASSLDPLPTYNEQFF,TGCGCCAGCAGCCTAGATCCCCTCCCTACCTACAATGAGCAGTTCTTC
few,TRBJ1-1,TRBD1,TRBV12-3/TRBV12-4,12,CASSWTGGFAFF,TGTGCCAGCAGCTGGACAGGGGGTTTTGCTTTCTTT
-,TRBJ2-1,TRBD2,TRBV5-1,15,CASSLGLAGKHEQFF,TGCGCCAGCAGCTTGGGGCTAGCGGGAAAGCATGAGCAGTTCTTC
-,TRBJ2-1,TRBD2,TRBV7-9,15,CASSPGASGYNEQFF,TGTGCCAGCAGCCCCGGGGCTAGCGGCTACAATGAGCAGTTCTTC
-,TRBJ1-2,-,TRBV5-6,14,CASSLTTSSYGYTF,TGTGCCAGCAGCTTGACTACCTCCTCCTATGGCTACACCTTC
-,TRBJ2-3,TRBD2,TRBV28,17,CASSFPSGGPSTDTQYF,TGTGCCAGCAGTTTTCCTAGCGGGGGTCCTAGCACAGATACGCAGTATTTT
-,TRBJ2-5,TRBD2,TRBV4-2,18,CASSRAPLLAGGQVTQYF,TGTGCCAGCAGCCGAGCCCCCCTACTAGCGGGGGGGCAGGTGACCCAGTACTTC
-,TRBJ2-1,-,TRBV19,13,CASSLADYNEQFF,TGTGCCAGTAGTTTGGCGGATTACAATGAGCAGTTCTTC
-,TRBJ2-1,TRBD2,TRBV15,17,CATSRGEAGVGWNEQFF,TGTGCCACCAGCAGAGGAGAAGCGGGAGTGGGCTGGAATGAGCAGTTCTTC
once,TRBJ2-3,-,TRBV5-1,17,CASSLETGTQSTDTQYF,TGCGCCAGCAGTTTGGAAACCGGGACACAAAGCACAGATACGCAGTATTTT
-,TRBJ1-2,-,TRBV18,13,CASSPPGGYGYTF,TGTGCCAGCTCACCACCAGGCGGCTATGGCTACACCTTC
-,TRBJ1-1,TRBD1,TRBV6-2/TRBV6-3,12,CASSLGDRAAFF,TGTGCCAGCAGTCTAGGAGACAGGGCAGCTTTCTTT
-,TRBJ2-4,-,TRBV4-3,14,CASSQELSRAVQYF,TGCGCCAGCAGCCAAGAGCTCTCGCGGGCGGTTCAGTACTTC
-,TRBJ2-7,TRBD1,TRBV7-9,14,CASSRSTGRYEQYF,TGTGCCAGCAGCCGATCGACAGGGCGGTACGAGCAGTACTTC
-,TRBJ1-5,-,TRBV7-2,16,CASSLDRLDSNQPQHF,TGTGCCAGCAGCCTAGACAGGTTAGATAGCAATCAGCCCCAGCATTTT
-,TRBJ1-2,TRBD1,TRBV19,15,CASSIEAGGDYGYTF,TGTGCCAGTAGTATAGAGGCAGGGGGCGACTATGGCTACACCTTC
-,TRBJ2-2,-,TRBV3-1/TRBV3-2,14,CASSHLQAPGELFF,TGTGCCAGCAGCCATCTGCAGGCCCCCGGGGAGCTGTTTTTT
-,TRBJ1-3,-,TRBV11-3,18,CASSLNSRVASSGNTIYF,TGTGCCAGCAGCTTGAATTCCCGGGTCGCAAGCTCTGGAAACACCATATATTTT
-,TRBJ1-5,-,TRBV7-2,16,CASSLRAGISNQPQHF,TGTGCCAGCAGCTTACGTGCCGGGATTAGCAATCAGCCCCAGCATTTT
once,TRBJ1-2,-,TRBV6-5,13,CASSMWRNGGYTF,TGTGCCAGCTCAATGTGGAGAAATGGCGGCTACACCTTC
-,TRBJ2-2,TRBD2,TRBV27,14,CASSTSGGAGELFF,TGTGCCAGCAGCACTAGCGGGGGGGCTGGGGAGCTGTTTTTT
-,TRBJ1-1,-,TRBV3-1/TRBV3-2,15,CASSQDQHRNTEAFF,TGTGCCAGCAGCCAAGATCAACACAGGAACACTGAAGCTTTCTTT
-,TRBJ1-4,-,TRBV9,14,CASSVEGVNEKLFF,TGTGCCAGCAGCGTGGAAGGGGTTAATGAAAAACTGTTTTTT
-,TRBJ2-1,TRBD1,TRBV5-5,15,CASSLDRGSYNEQFF,TGTGCCAGCAGCTTGGACAGGGGGTCCTACAATGAGCAGTTCTTC
few,TRBJ2-7,-,TRBV10-3,13,CAISEGTSYEQYF,TGTGCCATCAGTGAAGGGACAAGCTACGAGCAGTACTTC
-,TRBJ1-1,TRBD1,TRBV25-1,15,CASSESPTGGTEAFF,TGTGCCAGCAGTGAATCCCCGACAGGGGGTACTGAAGCTTTCTTT
-,TRBJ1-2,TRBD1,TRBV7-9,15,CASSPWDSSNYGYTF,TGTGCCAGCAGCCCTTGGGACAGCTCTAACTATGGCTACACCTTC
-,TRBJ2-7,TRBD2,TRBV11-2,14,CASSRHSGSLEQYF,TGTGCCAGCAGCCGTCATAGCGGGAGTCTCGAGCAGTACTTC
once,TRBJ1-1,-,TRBV4-3,16,CASSQDRGLGRTEAFF,TGCGCCAGCAGCCAAGATCGGGGACTTGGGAGAACTGAAGCTTTCTTT
few,TRBJ2-4,TRBD1,TRBV5-1,13,CASSTGTGVIQYF,TGCGCCAGCAGCACCGGGACAGGGGTCATTCAGTACTTC
once,TRBJ1-5,-,TRBV9,13,CASSRGSNQPQHF,TGTGCCAGCAGCAGGGGTTCTAATCAGCCCCAGCATTTT
-,TRBJ1-2,TRBD1,TRBV7-9,16,CASSLAVTGGGYGYTF,TGTGCCAGCAGCTTAGCCGTGACAGGGGGGGGCTATGGCTACACCTTC
-,TRBJ2-7,-,TRBV20-1,11,CSAREGAEQYF,TGCAGTGCTAGAGAGGGGGCCGAGCAGTACTTC
-,TRBJ2-2,-,TRBV3-1/TRBV3-2,18,CASSHFSSRGVNTGELFF,TGTGCCAGCAGCCATTTCTCTTCGCGCGGGGTGAACACCGGGGAGCTGTTTTTT
-,TRBJ2-5,-,TRBV7-6,13,CASSPLYMETQYF,TGTGCCAGCAGCCCCCTCTATATGGAGACCCAGTACTTC
-,TRBJ2-7,-,TRBV4-1,12,CASSHPGREQYF,TGCGCCAGCAGCCATCCAGGGCGCGAGCAGTACTTC
-,TRBJ1-1,TRBD1,TRBV7-2,13,CAWGGTGHTEAFF,TGTGCCTGGGGGGGGACAGGCCACACTGAAGCTTTCTTT
-,TRBJ2-1,TRBD2,TRBV5-1,14,CASSSGTSGNEQFF,TGCGCCAGCAGCAGCGGGACTAGCGGCAATGAGCAGTTCTTC
once,TRBJ2-3,TRBD1,TRBV9,15,CASSVGARGSDTQYF,TGTGCCAGCAGCGTAGGAGCCAGGGGGTCCGATACGCAGTATTTT
-,TRBJ1-1,-,TRBV27,13,CASSYNAYTEAFF,TGTGCCAGCAGTTACAATGCTTACACTGAAGCTTTCTTT
-,TRBJ1-1,-,TRBV3-1/TRBV3-2,13,CASSQVVRAEAFF,TGTGCCAGCAGCCAAGTGGTCAGGGCTGAAGCTTTCTTT
-,TRBJ1-5,-,TRBV19,17,CASSTVRGMGVNQPQHF,TGTGCCAGTAGCACCGTGAGGGGGATGGGAGTTAATCAGCCCCAGCATTTT
-,TRBJ1-2,-,TRBV3-1/TRBV3-2,13,CASSQGAGAGYTF,TGTGCCAGCAGCCAAGGGGCAGGGGCAGGCTACACCTTC
-,TRBJ1-2,-,TRBV7-2,17,CASSLFSGVRTAYGYTF,TGTGCCAGCAGCTTATTCTCGGGGGTCAGGACCGCCTATGGCTACACCTTC
-,TRBJ1-1,-,TRBV10-2,12,CASSDRLTEAFF,TGCGCCAGCAGTGACAGACTAACTGAAGCTTTCTTT
-,TRBJ1-5,TRBD1,TRBV5-5,14,CASSSGQVIEPQHF,TGTGCCAGCAGCTCGGGACAGGTAATTGAGCCCCAGCATTTT
-,TRBJ2-1,TRBD2,TRBV27,16,CASSLSPAGGPDEQFF,TGTGCCAGCAGTTTATCTCCGGCGGGAGGGCCGGATGAGCAGTTCTTC
-,TRBJ1-1,TRBD1,TRBV27,14,CASSPWTGQTEAFF,TGTGCCAGCAGTCCCTGGACAGGGCAAACTGAAGCTTTCTTT
-,TRBJ1-2,-,TRBV29-1,12,CSVVPGRDGYTF,TGCAGCGTAGTTCCCGGCAGGGATGGCTACACCTTC
-,TRBJ2-2,-,TRBV3-1/TRBV3-2,14,CASSHLDPTGELFF,TGTGCCAGCAGCCACCTAGACCCCACCGGGGAGCTGTTTTTT